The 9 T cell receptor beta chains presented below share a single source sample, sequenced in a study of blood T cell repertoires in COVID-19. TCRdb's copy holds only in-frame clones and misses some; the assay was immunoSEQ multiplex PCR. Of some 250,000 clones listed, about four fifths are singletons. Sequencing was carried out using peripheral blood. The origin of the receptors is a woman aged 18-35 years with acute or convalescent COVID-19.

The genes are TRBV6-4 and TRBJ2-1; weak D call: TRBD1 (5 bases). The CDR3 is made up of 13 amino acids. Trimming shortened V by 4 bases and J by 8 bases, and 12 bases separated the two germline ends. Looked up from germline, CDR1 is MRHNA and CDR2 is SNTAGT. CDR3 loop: CASSVTGLHEQFF. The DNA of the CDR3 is TGTGCCAGCAGTGTCACAGGCTTACATGAGCAGTTCTTC.

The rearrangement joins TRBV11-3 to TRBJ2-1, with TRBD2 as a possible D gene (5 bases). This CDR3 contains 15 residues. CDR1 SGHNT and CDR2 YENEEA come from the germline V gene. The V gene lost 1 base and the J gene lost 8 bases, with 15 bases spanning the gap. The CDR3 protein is CASSLVPRGKDEQFF. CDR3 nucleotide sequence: TGTGCCAGCAGCTTAGTACCCCGGGGTAAAGATGAGCAGTTCTTC.

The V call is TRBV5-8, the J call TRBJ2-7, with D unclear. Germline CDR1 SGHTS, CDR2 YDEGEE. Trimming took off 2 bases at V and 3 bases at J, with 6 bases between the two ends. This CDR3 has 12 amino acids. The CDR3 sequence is CASSFGGYEQYF. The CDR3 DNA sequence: TGTGCCAGCAGCTTTGGCGGCTACGAGCAGTACTTC.

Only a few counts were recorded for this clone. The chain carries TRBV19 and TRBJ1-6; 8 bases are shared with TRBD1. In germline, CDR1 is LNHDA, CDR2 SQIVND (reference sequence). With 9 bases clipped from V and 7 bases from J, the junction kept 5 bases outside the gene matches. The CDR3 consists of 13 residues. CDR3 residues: CASQGARNSPLHF. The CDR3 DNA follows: TGTGCCAGCCAGGGGGCTAGGAATTCACCCCTCCACTTT.

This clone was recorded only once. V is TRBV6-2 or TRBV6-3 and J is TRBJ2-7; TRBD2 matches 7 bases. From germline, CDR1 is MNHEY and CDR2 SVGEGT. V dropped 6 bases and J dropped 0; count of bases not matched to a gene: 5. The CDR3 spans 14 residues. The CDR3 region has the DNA TGTGCCAGCAGCCTAGGGAGGGCCTCCTACGAGCAGTACTTC. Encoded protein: CASSLGRASYEQYF.

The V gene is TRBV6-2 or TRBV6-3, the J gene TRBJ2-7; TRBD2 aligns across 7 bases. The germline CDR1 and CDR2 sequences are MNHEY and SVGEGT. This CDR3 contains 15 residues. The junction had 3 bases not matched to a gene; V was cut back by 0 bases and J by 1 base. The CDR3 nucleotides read TGTGCCAGCAGTTACTCGATAGCGGGTTCCTACGAGCAGTACTTC. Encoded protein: CASSYSIAGSYEQYF.

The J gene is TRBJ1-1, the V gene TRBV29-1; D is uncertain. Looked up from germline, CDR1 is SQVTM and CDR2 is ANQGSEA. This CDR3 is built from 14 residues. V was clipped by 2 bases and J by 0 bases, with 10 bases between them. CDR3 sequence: CSVEPRVMNTEAFF. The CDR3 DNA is TGCAGCGTTGAACCCCGAGTCATGAACACTGAAGCTTTCTTT. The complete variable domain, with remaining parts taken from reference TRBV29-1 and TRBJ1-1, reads SAVISQKPSRDICQRGTSLTIQCQVDSQVTMMFWYRQQPGQSLTLIATANQGSEATYESGFVIDKFPISRPNLTFSTLTVSNMSPEDSSIYLCSVEPRVMNTEAFFGQGTRLTVV.

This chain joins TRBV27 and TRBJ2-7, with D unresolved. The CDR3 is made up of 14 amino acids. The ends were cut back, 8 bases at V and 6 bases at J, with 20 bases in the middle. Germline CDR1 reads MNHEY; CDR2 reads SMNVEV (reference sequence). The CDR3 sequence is CASSLGFLGGEQYF. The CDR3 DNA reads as TGTGCCAGCTCTCTCGGGTTTTTGGGTGGCGAGCAGTACTTC.

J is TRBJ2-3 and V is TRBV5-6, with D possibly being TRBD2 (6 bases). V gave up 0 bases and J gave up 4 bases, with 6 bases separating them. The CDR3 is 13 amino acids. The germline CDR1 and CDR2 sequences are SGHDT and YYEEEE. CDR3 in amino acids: CASSLGDSDTQYF. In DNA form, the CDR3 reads TGTGCCAGCAGCTTGGGGGACTCAGATACGCAGTATTTT.